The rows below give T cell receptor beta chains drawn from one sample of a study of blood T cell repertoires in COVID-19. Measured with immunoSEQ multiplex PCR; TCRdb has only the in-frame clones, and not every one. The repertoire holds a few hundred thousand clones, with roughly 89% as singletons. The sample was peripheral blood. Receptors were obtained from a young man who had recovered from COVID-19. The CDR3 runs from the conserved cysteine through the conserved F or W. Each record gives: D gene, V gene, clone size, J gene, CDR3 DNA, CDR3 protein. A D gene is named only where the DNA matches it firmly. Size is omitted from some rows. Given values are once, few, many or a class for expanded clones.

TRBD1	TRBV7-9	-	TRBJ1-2	TGTGCCAGCAGCTCGGGACAGGGAAACTATGGCTACACCTTC	CASSSGQGNYGYTF
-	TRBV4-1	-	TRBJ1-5	TGCGCCAGCAGCCATCCACTCCGATCCGGACACAATCAGCCCCAGCATTTT	CASSHPLRSGHNQPQHF
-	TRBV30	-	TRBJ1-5	TGTGCCTGGAGTCGCGGGGGAGGTCAGCCCCAGCATTTT	CAWSRGGGQPQHF
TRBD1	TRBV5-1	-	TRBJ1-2	TGCGCCAGCAGCTGGGGGACAGGCTCCCCTTATGGCTACACCTTC	CASSWGTGSPYGYTF
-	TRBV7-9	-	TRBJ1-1	TGTGCCAGCAGCGTCCTAGGGGGGAACACTGAAGCTTTCTTT	CASSVLGGNTEAFF
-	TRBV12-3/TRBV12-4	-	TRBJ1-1	TGTGCCAGCAGTTTTGCTGGGCCTGAAGCTTTCTTT	CASSFAGPEAFF
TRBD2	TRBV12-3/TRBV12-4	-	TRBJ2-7	TGTGCCAGCAGTTTTGGGAGGGGGCAGTACTTC	CASSFGRGQYF
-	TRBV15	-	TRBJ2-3	TGTGCCACCAGCAGAGTTAGGGGTCCAGATACGCAGTATTTT	CATSRVRGPDTQYF
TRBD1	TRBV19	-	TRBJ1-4	TGTGCCAGTACTCTGACAGGGGGTGGTGAAAAACTGTTTTTT	CASTLTGGGEKLFF
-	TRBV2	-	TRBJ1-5	TGTGCCAGCAGTTTGAACAGGGTTAGCAATCAGCCCCAGCATTTT	CASSLNRVSNQPQHF
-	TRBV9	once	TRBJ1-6	TGTGCCAGCAGCGTAGGGGGGGAACCACCCCTCCACTTT	CASSVGGEPPLHF
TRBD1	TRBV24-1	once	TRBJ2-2	TGTGCCACCAGTAATTTTGGGGGACAGGGAAACACCGGGGAGCTGTTTTTT	CATSNFGGQGNTGELFF
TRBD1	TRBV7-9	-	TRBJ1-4	TGTGCCAGCAGCTTCTCCCAGGACAGGGACGAAAAACTGTTTTTT	CASSFSQDRDEKLFF
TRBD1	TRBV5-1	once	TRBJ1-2	TGCGCCAGCACCGGACAGGGGTCCGCTTTGGCTGGTGTAAATGGCTACACCTTC	CASTGQGSALAGVNGYTF
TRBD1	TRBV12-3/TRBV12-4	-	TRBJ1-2	TGTGCCAGCAGTACAGGGGTTGGCTACACCTTC	CASSTGVGYTF
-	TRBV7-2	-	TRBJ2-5	TGTGCCAGCAGCTTAGTGGTCGGAGAGACCCAGTACTTC	CASSLVVGETQYF
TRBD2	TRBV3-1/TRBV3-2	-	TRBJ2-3	TGTGCCAGCAGCCAAGACGGCGGGGGGACAGATACGCAGTATTTT	CASSQDGGGTDTQYF
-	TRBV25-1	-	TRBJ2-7	TGTGCCAGCAGTGACACAGGGCTGTCCTACGAGCAGTACTTC	CASSDTGLSYEQYF
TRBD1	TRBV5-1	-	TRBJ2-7	TGCGCCAGCAGGACGGGACAGGGGACGTACGAGCAGTACTTC	CASRTGQGTYEQYF
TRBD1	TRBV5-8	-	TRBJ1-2	TGTGCCAGCAGCCCGGGACAGGGCGGCTATGGCTACACCTTC	CASSPGQGGYGYTF
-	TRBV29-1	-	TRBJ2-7	TGCAGCGTGTTAGTGTCCTTCTCCTACGAGCAGTACTTC	CSVLVSFSYEQYF
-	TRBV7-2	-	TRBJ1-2	TGTGCCAGCAGCTTAGACAGGTCGGCCTATGGCTACACCTTC	CASSLDRSAYGYTF
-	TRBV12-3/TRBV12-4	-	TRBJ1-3	TGTGCCAGCAATGGGAGGGTGGGAAACACCATATATTTT	CASNGRVGNTIYF
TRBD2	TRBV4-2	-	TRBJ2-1	TGTGCCAGCAGACAAACCGGGGGGGACTCCTACAATGAGCAGTTCTTC	CASRQTGGDSYNEQFF
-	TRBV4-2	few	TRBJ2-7	TGTGCCAGCAGCCAAGATTTGAGTGACTTTAGCTCCTACGAGCAGTACTTC	CASSQDLSDFSSYEQYF
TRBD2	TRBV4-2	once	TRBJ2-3	TGTGCCAGCAGCCACTTTTACCTAGGGACTAGCGGGGGGGCAACTAGCACAGATACGCAGTATTTT	CASSHFYLGTSGGATSTDTQYF
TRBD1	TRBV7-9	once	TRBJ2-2	TGTGCCAGCATATCGAACAGGGGGTGGGGCACCGGGGAGCTGTTTTTT	CASISNRGWGTGELFF
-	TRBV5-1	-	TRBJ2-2	TGCGCCAGCAGCTTGGGACTAAACACCGGGGAGCTGTTTTTT	CASSLGLNTGELFF
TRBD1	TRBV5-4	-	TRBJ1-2	TGTGCCAGCAGCTGGACTAGCGGGACAGAACTTAACTATGGCTACACCTTC	CASSWTSGTELNYGYTF
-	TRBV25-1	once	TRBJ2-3	TGTGCCAGCAGTGAATCGACCCTAGCAGTAGATACGCAGTATTTT	CASSESTLAVDTQYF
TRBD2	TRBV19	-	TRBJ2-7	TGTGCCAGTAGGGGCGGGAGACAGACAGCCTACGAGCAGTACTTC	CASRGGRQTAYEQYF
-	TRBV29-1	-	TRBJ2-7	TGCAGCGTGCAGGTCCCCCCTGACGCAGGGTACGAGCAGTACTTC	CSVQVPPDAGYEQYF
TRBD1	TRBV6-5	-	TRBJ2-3	TGTGCCAGCAGTTGGGGCCCACAGGGGGCGGGTACGCAGTATTTT	CASSWGPQGAGTQYF
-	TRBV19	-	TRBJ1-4	TGTGCCAGTAGAATACAGGGCGGTAATGAAAAACTGTTTTTT	CASRIQGGNEKLFF
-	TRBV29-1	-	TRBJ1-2	TGCAGCGTTGAACCGGGGTCCCTTAGCTATGGCTACACCTTC	CSVEPGSLSYGYTF
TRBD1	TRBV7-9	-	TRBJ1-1	TGTGCCAGCAGCGAAAACCTTGGGACAGCCTTTGTTTTCTTT	CASSENLGTAFVFF
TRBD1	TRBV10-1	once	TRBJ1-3	TGCGCCAGCGCGGGCCGACAGGGATCCTCTGGAAACACCATATATTTT	CASAGRQGSSGNTIYF
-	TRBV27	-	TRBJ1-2	TGTGCCAGCAAGACTTATGCAGGGGAGTACTATGGCTACACCTTC	CASKTYAGEYYGYTF
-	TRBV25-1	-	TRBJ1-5	TGTGCCAGCAGTGAAGGCAGGGCTCGGAATCAGCCCCAGCATTTT	CASSEGRARNQPQHF
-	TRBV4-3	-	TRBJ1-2	TGCGCCAGCAGTCCGGGAACAGTGAACTATGGCTACACCTTC	CASSPGTVNYGYTF
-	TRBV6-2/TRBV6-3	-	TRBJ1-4	TGTGCCAGCAGCTATATAGGGTCCCCGGGGGAAAAACTGTTTTTT	CASSYIGSPGEKLFF
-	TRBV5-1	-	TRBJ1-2	TGCGCCAGCAGCCCCCAAGCAGGGGTTACGGACTATGGCTACACCTTC	CASSPQAGVTDYGYTF
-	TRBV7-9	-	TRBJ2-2	TGTGCCAGCAGCTACACAGCCGCGACCACCGGGGAGCTGTTTTTT	CASSYTAATTGELFF
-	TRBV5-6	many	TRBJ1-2	TGTGCCAGCAGCTTGGACAGGAACTATGGCTACACCTTC	CASSLDRNYGYTF
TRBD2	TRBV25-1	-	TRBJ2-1	TGTGCCAGCAGAAAGCGGGGCCTATCGGGATCCTACAATGAGCAGTTCTTC	CASRKRGLSGSYNEQFF
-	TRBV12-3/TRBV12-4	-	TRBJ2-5	TGTGCCAGCAGTTTTGGAGGAGAGACCCAGTACTTC	CASSFGGETQYF
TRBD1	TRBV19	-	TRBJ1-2	TGTGCCAGTAGCCCCACCGACAGGGCACGGTACACCTTC	CASSPTDRARYTF
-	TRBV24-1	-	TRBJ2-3	TGTGCCACCAGTGACGGGGGGCGTACGCAGTATTTT	CATSDGGRTQYF